The 7 T cell receptor beta chains given below trace back to one sample, sequenced in a study of monozygotic twins with inflammatory bowel disease. TCRdb re-called the 5' RACE reads, yielding one record per CDR3 amino acid sequence without DNA. The sample's table shows approximately 400,000 distinct CDR3 sequences. Sequencing used blood. These TCRs come from a human donor with ulcerative colitis or Crohn's disease, or a healthy co-twin of an affected twin (not recorded which).

This chain joins TRBV9 and TRBJ1-2; TCRdb's D gene call, TRBD1, goes unchecked for lack of DNA. Germline values: CDR1 SGDLS, CDR2 YYNGEE. CDR3 length: 11 amino acids. The chain's CDR3 is CASRGVSGYTF.

The genes are TRBV30 and TRBJ2-7; TCRdb picks TRBD1, but there is no DNA to check that call. This CDR3 region has 14 residues. Germline CDR1 reads GTSNPN; CDR2 reads SVGIG (reference sequence). The CDR3 region is CAWNSGRSGYEQYF.

This rearrangement joins TRBV27 to TRBJ2-2; TCRdb outputs TRBD1, but without DNA this stays unchecked. The CDR3 has 16 residues. Germline CDR1 is MNHEY and CDR2 is SMNVEV (reference sequence). The CDR3 spells CASSSSGGLNTGELFF.

The rearrangement uses TRBV2 and TRBJ2-5. Germline V gives CDR1 SNHLY, CDR2 FYNNEI. The CDR3 is made up of 13 amino acids. The CDR3 reads CASSEERQETQYF.

The chain carries TRBV7-2 and TRBJ1-1. CDR3 length: 15 residues. CDR1 and CDR2 from the germline V gene are SGHTA and FQGNSA. The CDR3: CASSSRRGMNTEAFF.

The CDR3: CASSYTMAGKGGGGYTF. V usage is TRBV6-5 and J usage is TRBJ1-2; TCRdb reports TRBD1, a call that lacks DNA to check it against. Germline CDR1 and CDR2: MNHEY and SVGAGI. The CDR3 is made up of 17 amino acids.

The rearrangement links TRBV6-1 to TRBJ1-2; TCRdb's D call of TRBD1 is untestable without DNA. The CDR3 has 15 residues. Germline V lookup: CDR1 MNHNS, CDR2 SASEGT. CDR3: CASSVTGTYNYGYTF.